These 4 T cell receptor beta chains were sequenced from one sample in a study of PD-L1 blockade in urothelial cancer. TCRdb's copy holds only in-frame clones and misses some; the assay was immunoSEQ multiplex PCR. Of around 30,000 clones in the sample, 70% to 90% were seen once. Sequencing used PBMCs, obtained around atezolizumab (anti-PD-L1) treatment. The receptors derive from a man over 45 with urothelial cancer.

The chain couples TRBV7-9 to TRBJ2-7; D is perhaps TRBD2 (5 bases). CDR3 length equals 15 residues. V lost 5 bases, J lost 4 bases, and 18 bases lay in between. CDR1 is SEHNR, CDR2 FQNEAQ, per germline (reference sequence). Written as DNA, the CDR3 is TGTGCCAGCAGCAATCTAGCTACTCTCGAGTACGAGCAGTACTTC. Translating it yields CASSNLATLEYEQYF.

The chain combines TRBV5-1 with TRBJ1-4; tentative D call: TRBD1 (5 bases). The CDR3 sequence is 14 residues long. Germline V gene data show CDR1 as SGHRS and CDR2 as YFSETQ. V was trimmed by 3 bases and J by 8 bases, leaving 14 bases between them. This CDR3 is CASSSPGLGEKLFF. The CDR3 DNA reads as TGCGCCAGCAGCTCACCGGGACTTGGGGAAAAACTGTTTTTT.

The chain is built from TRBV30 and TRBJ2-1, with 7 bases fitting TRBD2. This CDR3 is built from 12 residues. After removal of 4 bases from V and 8 bases from J, the junction contained 5 bases not matched to a gene. The germline CDR1 and CDR2 sequences are GTSNPN and SVGIG (reference sequence). The CDR3 sequence is CAWTRRGDEQFF. CDR3 DNA sequence: TGTGCCTGGACTAGACGGGGGGATGAGCAGTTCTTC.

The genes are TRBV11-2 and TRBJ2-7, with TRBD2 matching over 10 bases. The CDR3 totals 15 residues. V was pared by 2 bases and J by 3 bases, with 4 bases of the junction left unmatched. Germline V gene data show CDR1 as SGHAT and CDR2 as FQNNGV. For the CDR3, the DNA is TGTGCCAGCAGCTTACCCAGCGGGGGGGGCTACGAGCAGTACTTC. Protein: CASSLPSGGGYEQYF.